The 15 T cell receptor beta chains in this list originate from one sample, sequenced in a study of cytomegalovirus exposure and HLA in healthy donors. PCR amplification relied on 60 Vbeta primers (plus 13 Jbeta primers). Using immunoSEQ multiplex PCR, the repertoire was profiled, and TCRdb retains in-frame clones only, with some absent. The sample lists approximately 190,000 clones; roughly 80% were seen once. Sequencing input: PBMCs. These receptors came from a woman aged 18-30 years in good health and CMV-seronegative.

This chain joins TRBV6-1 and TRBJ2-1, with D perhaps TRBD1 (6 bases). The CDR3 has 15 amino acids. The germline gives CDR1 MNHNS, CDR2 SASEGT. Deletions cut 6 bases from V and 5 bases from J, with 17 bases between. CDR3 in DNA: TGTGCCAGCAGGGACGAGTCACAGGGAAACAATGAGCAGTTCTTC. This translates into CASRDESQGNNEQFF.

This clone occurred a few times. The gene calls are TRBV29-1 and TRBJ1-1; 9 positions agree with TRBD1. CDR1 and CDR2 (germline): SQVTM, ANQGSEA. The CDR3 spans 13 residues. J was trimmed by 6 bases and V by 6 bases; bases with no gene match: 8. The chain's CDR3 is CSVTGGSFSEAFF. The CDR3 nucleotides read TGCAGCGTGACAGGGGGTTCTTTCTCTGAAGCTTTCTTT.

The chain links TRBV4-3 to TRBJ1-4; D is uncertain. Germline values: CDR1 LGHNA, CDR2 YSLEER. The CDR3 is 18 amino acids. Trimming removed 0 bases at V and 0 bases at J, with 14 bases between. CDR3 sequence reads: CASSQDPADIATNEKLFF. In DNA, the CDR3 is TGCGCCAGCAGCCAAGATCCCGCAGACATTGCAACTAATGAAAAACTGTTTTTT.

This clone was picked up a small number of times. The chain has TRBV19 and TRBJ1-1, with 7 bases identical to TRBD1. CDR1 is LNHDA, CDR2 SQIVND, per germline (reference sequence). V dropped 2 bases and J dropped 4; count of bases not matched to a gene: 13. This CDR3 spans 17 amino acids. The CDR3 sequence: CASSIRKTGNIGTEAFF. As DNA, the CDR3 is TGTGCCAGTAGTATACGAAAGACAGGGAATATTGGCACTGAAGCTTTCTTT.

The rearrangement joins TRBV28 to TRBJ1-5; D gene unclear. With 4 bases removed from V and 4 bases from J, the gap between germline ends came to 14 bases. This CDR3 is built from 15 residues. Germline V CDR1 and CDR2: MDHEN, SYDVKM. CDR3 in amino acids: CASSSTGGINQPQHF. CDR3 coding DNA: TGTGCCAGCAGTTCAACGGGAGGGATTAATCAGCCCCAGCATTTT. The complete variable domain, with remaining parts taken from reference TRBV28 and TRBJ1-5, reads DVKVTQSSRYLVKRTGEKVFLECVQDMDHENMFWYRQDPGLGLRLIYFSYDVKMKEKGDIPEGYSVSREKKERFSLILESASTNQTSMYLCASSSTGGINQPQHFGDGTRLSIL.

The gene calls are TRBV5-8 and TRBJ1-5; D is perhaps TRBD1 (5 bases). There are 15 residues in the CDR3. The germline V gene has CDR1 SGHTS and CDR2 YDEGEE. V gave up 4 bases and J gave up 0 bases, with 11 bases separating them. CDR3 sequence (DNA): TGTGCCAGCAGCCTACGGGGGTATAGCAATCAGCCCCAGCATTTT. Its protein is CASSLRGYSNQPQHF.

This chain links TRBV5-6 with TRBJ1-2; D gene ambiguous. In germline, CDR1 is SGHDT, CDR2 YYEEEE. The CDR3 runs 14 residues. V shed 0 bases and J shed 8 bases, with 14 bases lying between them. The CDR3 sequence is CASSLGAGMEGYTF. CDR3 DNA: TGTGCCAGCAGCTTGGGTGCGGGGATGGAAGGCTACACCTTC.

The V and J genes are TRBV5-6 and TRBJ2-3, with unresolved D. V dropped 2 bases and J dropped 8 bases, with 18 bases sitting between them. Germline V gives CDR1 SGHDT, CDR2 YYEEEE. This CDR3 is 15 amino acids long. The CDR3 DNA sequence: TGTGCCAGCAGCTTCGGTTCCCCCTCAATTGGTACGCAGTATTTT. It translates to CASSFGSPSIGTQYF.

The chain uses TRBV11-3 and TRBJ1-2; 8 bases line up with TRBD1. The CDR3 is 14 residues long. Germline CDR1 reads SGHNT; CDR2 reads YENEEA. The junction had 4 bases not matched to a gene; V was cut back by 5 bases and J by 2 bases. As DNA, the CDR3 is TGTGCCAGCAGCCCAGGGGGCAAGAACTATGGCTACACCTTC. This gives the protein CASSPGGKNYGYTF. Based on the CDR3 plus reference TRBV11-3 and TRBJ1-2, the full variable domain is EAGVVQSPRYKIIEKKQPVAFWCNPISGHNTLYWYLQNLGQGPELLIRYENEEAVDDSQLPKDRFSAERLKGVDSTLKIQPAELGDSAVYLCASSPGGKNYGYTFGSGTRLTVV.

Turning to this clone: Here the CDR3 omits its conserved ending phenylalanine or tryptophan, so a read error is the likely source. This chain connects TRBV6-5 to TRBJ2-3; D unclear. Germline V gene lookup returns CDR1 MNHEY and CDR2 SVGAGI. This CDR3 is 13 amino acids long. Trimming left V 2 bases short and J 3 bases short, with 6 bases between. CDR3 sequence (DNA): TGTGCCAGCAGTTACAGGAAAACAGATACGCAGTATTCT. Translation: CASSYRKTDTQYS.

The V gene is TRBV28, the J gene TRBJ1-5; possible D gene TRBD1, 5 bases. The V end was cut by 6 bases, the J end by 10 bases, with 19 bases between. Germline loops: CDR1 MDHEN, CDR2 SYDVKM. This CDR3 region has 14 residues. CDR3 loop: CASSSLAAWGPQHF. The CDR3 DNA is TGTGCCAGCAGCTCCTTGGCGGCGTGGGGCCCCCAGCATTTT.

This chain connects TRBV5-1 to TRBJ2-5; 7 positions match TRBD2. This CDR3 comprises 16 residues. V lost 5 bases to trimming and J lost 2 bases; unmatched junction nucleotides: 12. The germline V gene has CDR1 SGHRS and CDR2 YFSETQ. CDR3 DNA: TGCGCCAGCAGGGCCCAGGGCGGGACTATTCAAGAGACCCAGTACTTC. It codes for CASRAQGGTIQETQYF.

The chain employs TRBV6-6 and TRBJ2-2; tentative D call: TRBD2 (5 bases). Trimming removed 6 bases from V and 3 bases from J, with 11 bases in between. The CDR3 has 14 residues. CDR1 is MNHNY, CDR2 SVGAGI, per germline (reference sequence). The chain's CDR3 is CASSTGFDTGELFF. As DNA, the CDR3 is TGTGCCAGCAGCACGGGGTTCGACACCGGGGAGCTGTTTTTT.

This chain connects TRBV2 to TRBJ2-7; D possibly corresponds to TRBD2 (5 bases). Per the germline V gene, CDR1 is SNHLY and CDR2 is FYNNEI. The CDR3 contains 12 residues. The V and J ends lost 5 bases and 4 bases respectively, with 9 bases between them. CDR3 bases: TGTGCCAGCAGTTCTGAGGGTTACGAGCAGTACTTC. Protein: CASSSEGYEQYF.

The chain employs TRBV9 and TRBJ1-4; a weak D match, TRBD1 (6 bases). CDR1 is SGDLS, CDR2 YYNGEE, per germline. V was cut by 0 bases and J by 7 bases, with 13 bases left in between. This CDR3 spans 15 amino acids. CDR3 nucleotides: TGTGCCAGCAGCGTAGGGGGGGGCCGGATTGAAAAACTGTTTTTT. It encodes CASSVGGGRIEKLFF.